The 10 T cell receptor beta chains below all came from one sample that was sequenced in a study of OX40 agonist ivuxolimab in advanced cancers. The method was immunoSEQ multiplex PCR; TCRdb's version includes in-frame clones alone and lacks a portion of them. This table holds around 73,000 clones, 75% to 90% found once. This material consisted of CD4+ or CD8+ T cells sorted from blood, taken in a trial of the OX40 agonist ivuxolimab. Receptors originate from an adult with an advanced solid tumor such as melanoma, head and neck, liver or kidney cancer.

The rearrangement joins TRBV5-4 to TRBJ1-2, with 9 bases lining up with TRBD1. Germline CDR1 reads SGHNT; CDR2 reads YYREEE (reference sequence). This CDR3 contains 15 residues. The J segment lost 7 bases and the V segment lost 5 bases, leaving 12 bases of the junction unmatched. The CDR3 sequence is CASRPTGQGIGGYTF. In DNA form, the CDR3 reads TGTGCCAGCAGACCTACCGGACAGGGGATTGGTGGCTACACCTTC.

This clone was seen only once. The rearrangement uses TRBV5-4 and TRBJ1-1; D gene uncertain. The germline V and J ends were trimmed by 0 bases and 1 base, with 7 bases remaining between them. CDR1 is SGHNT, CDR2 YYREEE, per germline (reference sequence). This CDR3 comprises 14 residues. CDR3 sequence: CASSLDLGNTEAFF. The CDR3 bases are TGTGCCAGCAGCTTGGATTTGGGGAACACTGAAGCTTTCTTT. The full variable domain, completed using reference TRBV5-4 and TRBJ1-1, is ETGVTQSPTHLIKTRGQQVTLRCSSQSGHNTVSWYQQALGQGPQFIFQYYREEENGRGNFPPRFSGLQFPNYSSELNVNALELDDSALYLCASSLDLGNTEAFFGQGTRLTVV.

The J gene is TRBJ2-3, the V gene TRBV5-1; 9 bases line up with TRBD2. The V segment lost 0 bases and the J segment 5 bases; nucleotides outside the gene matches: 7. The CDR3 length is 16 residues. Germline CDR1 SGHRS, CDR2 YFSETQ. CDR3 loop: CASSLAISGGQDTQYF. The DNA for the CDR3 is TGCGCCAGCAGCTTGGCGATTAGCGGGGGTCAAGATACGCAGTATTTT.

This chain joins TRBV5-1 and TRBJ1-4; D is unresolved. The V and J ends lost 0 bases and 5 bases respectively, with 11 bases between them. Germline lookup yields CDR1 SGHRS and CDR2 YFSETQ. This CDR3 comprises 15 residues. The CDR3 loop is CASSLGGAPNEKLFF. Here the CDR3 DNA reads TGCGCCAGCAGCTTGGGTGGAGCTCCGAATGAAAAACTGTTTTTT.

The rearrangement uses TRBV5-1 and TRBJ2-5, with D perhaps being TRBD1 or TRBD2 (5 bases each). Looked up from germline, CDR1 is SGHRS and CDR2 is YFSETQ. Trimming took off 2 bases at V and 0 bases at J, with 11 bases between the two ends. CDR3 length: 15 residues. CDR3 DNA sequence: TGCGCCAGCAGCTTTTCGAGGGGCCACCAAGAGACCCAGTACTTC. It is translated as CASSFSRGHQETQYF.

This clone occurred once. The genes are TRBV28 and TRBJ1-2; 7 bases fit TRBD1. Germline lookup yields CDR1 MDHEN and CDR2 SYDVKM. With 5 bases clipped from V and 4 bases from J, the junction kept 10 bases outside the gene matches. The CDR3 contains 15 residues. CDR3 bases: TGTGCCAGCAGTCCGCGACAGGGAGCGATCTATGGCTACACCTTC. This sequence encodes CASSPRQGAIYGYTF.

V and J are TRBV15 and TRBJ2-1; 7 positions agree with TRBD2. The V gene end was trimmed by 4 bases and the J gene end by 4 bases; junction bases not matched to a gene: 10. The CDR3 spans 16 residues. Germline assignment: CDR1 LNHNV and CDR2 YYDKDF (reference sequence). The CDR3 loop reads CATSTGGQRGYNEQFF. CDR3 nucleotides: TGTGCCACCAGCACGGGAGGTCAGAGGGGTTACAATGAGCAGTTCTTC.

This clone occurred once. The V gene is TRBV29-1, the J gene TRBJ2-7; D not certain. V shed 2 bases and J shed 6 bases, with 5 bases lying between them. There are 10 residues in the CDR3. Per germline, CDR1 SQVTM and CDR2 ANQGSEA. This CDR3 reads CSVEIGEQYF. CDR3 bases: TGCAGCGTTGAAATTGGCGAGCAGTACTTC.

The CDR3: CASSYSRNNEQFF. Here the CDR3 DNA reads TGTGCCAGCAGTTATTCCCGGAACAATGAGCAGTTCTTC. The V gene is TRBV6-5, the J gene TRBJ2-1; D is ambiguous. Germline CDR1 MNHEY, CDR2 SVGAGI. The CDR3 consists of 13 residues. V was pared by 3 bases and J by 5 bases, with 8 bases between.

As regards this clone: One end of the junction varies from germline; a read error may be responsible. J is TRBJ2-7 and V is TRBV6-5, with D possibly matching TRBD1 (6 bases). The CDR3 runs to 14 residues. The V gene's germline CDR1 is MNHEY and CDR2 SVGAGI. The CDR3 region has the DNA TGTGCCAGCAGTTACTCGGGGGCCGAGAACGCAAGACCATTC. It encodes CASSYSGAENARPF.